These 18 T cell receptor beta chains were all obtained from the same sample, sequenced in a study of T-cell memory formation after mild COVID-19. TCRdb called the 5' RACE reads again in MiXCR, with one record for every CDR3 protein. Here the sample spans 200,000 to 250,000 distinct CDR3 sequences, 9% to 10% being singletons. Sequencing was carried out using PBMCs or a T cell subset sorted from them (not recorded which). The receptors here all came from a man between 18 and 29 years old who had mild COVID-19 (a few samples of this study predate the infection). Cell type and time point are not known.

This clonotype was detected a few times. The chain combines TRBV7-8 with TRBJ1-5, with unresolved D. V was pared by 0 bases and J by 5 bases, with 11 bases between. This CDR3 region has 15 residues. Germline values: CDR1 SGHVS, CDR2 FQNEAQ. The CDR3 loop reads CASSLARLLDQPQHF. The CDR3 coding sequence is TGTGCCAGCAGCTTAGCCAGGTTGTTGGATCAGCCCCAGCATTTT.

The J gene is TRBJ2-1, the V gene TRBV14; D is possibly TRBD2 (6 bases). Germline loops: CDR1 SGHDN, CDR2 FVKESK. V gave up 8 bases and J gave up 4 bases, with 15 bases separating them. The length of the CDR3 is 14 residues. DNA of the CDR3: TGTGCCAGCTCCCACGGGGGACCTTACAATGAGCAGTTCTTC. It translates to CASSHGGPYNEQFF.

The V gene is TRBV29-1, the J gene TRBJ1-1; the D gene is possibly TRBD1 (5 bases). Germline loops: CDR1 SQVTM, CDR2 ANQGSEA. Trimming left V 5 bases short and J 3 bases short, with 13 bases between. The CDR3 totals 13 residues. CDR3 nucleotide sequence: TGCAGCGTTTCCTTCAGGGTTGACACTGAAGCTTTCTTT. It encodes CSVSFRVDTEAFF.

This clonotype was counted between two and nine times. The chain combines TRBV2 with TRBJ1-1, with a possible D match to TRBD1 (5 bases). Germline-derived CDR1 and CDR2 are SNHLY and FYNNEI. Trimming pared 4 bases from V and 2 bases from J, leaving 8 bases between. This CDR3 has 13 amino acids. The DNA for the CDR3 is TGTGCCAGCAGTGTGGGGGAAAACACTGAAGCTTTCTTT. Protein: CASSVGENTEAFF.

This clonotype was counted a few times. The V and J genes are TRBV25-1 and TRBJ1-6; D possibly corresponds to TRBD1 (5 bases). The CDR3 totals 16 residues. V lost 3 bases and J lost 7, with 16 bases in between. Germline assignment: CDR1 MGHDK and CDR2 SYGVNS. For the CDR3, the DNA is TGTGCCAGCAGTGAGTATAGGGGCAGAGTAAATTCACCCCTCCACTTT. This codes for CASSEYRGRVNSPLHF.

At least ten counts were recorded for this clonotype. The chain carries TRBV5-1 and TRBJ1-1; TRBD1 might be the D (5 bases). Deletions cut 2 bases from V and 4 bases from J, with 12 bases between. This CDR3 comprises 14 residues. CDR1 and CDR2 (germline): SGHRS, YFSETQ. The CDR3 spells CASSFGAAGTEAFF. The CDR3 DNA is TGCGCCAGCAGCTTCGGGGCGGCGGGCACTGAAGCTTTCTTT.

This clonotype occurred many times. A read error may produce the germline difference seen at one junction end. This CDR3 is CASSLVGNQPQHF. In DNA form, the CDR3 reads TGTGCCAGCAGCTTAGTGGGGAATCAGCCCCAGCATTTT. The rearrangement joins TRBV12-3 or TRBV12-4 to TRBJ1-5, with no clear D. CDR3 length equals 13 residues.

This clonotype was detected ten times or more. The rearrangement uses TRBV7-2 and TRBJ2-5; D is ambiguous. Germline CDR1 and CDR2: SGHTA and FQGNSA. V was pared by 1 base and J by 2 bases, with 8 bases between. The CDR3 length is 14 residues. In nucleotides, the CDR3 is TGTGCCAGCAGCTTAGGTTATGAGCAAGAGACCCAGTACTTC. It is translated as CASSLGYEQETQYF. The complete variable domain, with remaining parts taken from reference TRBV7-2 and TRBJ2-5, reads GAGVSQSPSNKVTEKGKDVELRCDPISGHTALYWYRQSLGQGLEFLIYFQGNSAPDKSGLPSDRFSAERTGGSVSTLTIQRTQQEDSAVYLCASSLGYEQETQYFGPGTRLLVL.

This clonotype was seen only a few times. This rearrangement joins TRBV7-3 to TRBJ2-1; 10 nucleotides align to TRBD1. The CDR3 is 16 residues long. From germline, CDR1 is SGHTA and CDR2 FQGTGA. J was trimmed by 3 bases and V by 2 bases; bases with no gene match: 4. CDR3 coding DNA: TGTGCCAGCAGCTTACTTGGGACAGGGGTCTACAATGAGCAGTTCTTC. The encoded protein is CASSLLGTGVYNEQFF.

This clonotype appeared many times. CDR3 protein: CASSHERVPYNEQFF. The CDR3 coding sequence is TGTGCCAGCAGCCACGAGCGGGTTCCCTACAATGAGCAGTTCTTC. V and J are TRBV7-3 and TRBJ2-1, with D tentatively TRBD2 (6 bases). Germline V CDR1 and CDR2: SGHTA, FQGTGA. Trimming left V 5 bases short and J 2 bases short, with 13 bases between. There are 15 residues in the CDR3.

This clonotype has more than one count but fewer than ten. V usage is TRBV12-3 or TRBV12-4 and J usage is TRBJ1-6, with TRBD1 matching over 8 bases. The CDR3 totals 16 residues. J gave up 11 bases and V 1 base, and 10 bases lay outside the gene matches. CDR3 amino acids: CASSLDQGANYPPLHF. For the CDR3, the DNA is TGTGCCAGCAGTTTAGATCAGGGGGCGAATTATCCACCCCTCCACTTT.

This clonotype was observed a few times. This chain connects TRBV7-9 to TRBJ1-5; the match to TRBD1 covers 7 bases. The germline V gene has CDR1 SEHNR and CDR2 FQNEAQ (reference sequence). Trimming removed 7 bases from V and 1 base from J; junction bases left unmatched: 4. This CDR3 has 14 amino acids. The DNA for the CDR3 is TGTGCCAGCACCGTAGGGGGCAGCAATCAGCCCCAGCATTTT. Translation gives CASTVGGSNQPQHF.

This clonotype was detected a few times. The chain employs TRBV7-6 and TRBJ1-6; 8 bases agree with TRBD1. Germline assignment: CDR1 SGHVS and CDR2 FNYEAQ. Trimming removed 2 bases from V and 0 bases from J; junction bases left unmatched: 6. The CDR3 has 18 amino acids. The CDR3 loop is CASSLLSGGHSYNSPLHF. CDR3 nucleotides: TGTGCCAGCAGCTTACTTTCAGGGGGCCACTCCTATAATTCACCCCTCCACTTT.

This clonotype has a single count. The chain joins TRBV19 to TRBJ1-2; the D gene is possibly TRBD1 (5 bases). Deletions cut 4 bases from V and 0 bases from J, with 21 bases between. CDR1 and CDR2 from the germline V gene are LNHDA and SQIVND (reference sequence). The CDR3 is made up of 18 amino acids. CDR3 bases: TGTGCCAGTAGTACCGCCCCCGGAACAGGTCGCTCTAACTATGGCTACACCTTC. This sequence encodes CASSTAPGTGRSNYGYTF.

This clonotype was recorded at least ten times. V gene TRBV6-6 combines with J gene TRBJ1-5; no firm D call. The CDR3 runs 14 residues. V gave up 6 bases and J gave up 6 bases, with 15 bases separating them. The germline gives CDR1 MNHNY, CDR2 SVGAGI (reference sequence). The CDR3 coding sequence is TGTGCCAGCAGCCGTGGGATGGAGTCTCAGCCCCAGCATTTT. Protein: CASSRGMESQPQHF.

This clonotype was detected a few times. CDR3 DNA: TGTGCCAGCACCTCCCCTCCGGGACAGTTTTCCTACGAGCAGTACTTC. Encoded protein: CASTSPPGQFSYEQYF. The V gene is TRBV6-2 or TRBV6-3, the J gene TRBJ2-7; the match to TRBD1 covers 7 bases. Trimming removed 7 bases from V and 1 base from J; junction bases left unmatched: 13. The germline V gene has CDR1 MNHEY and CDR2 SVGEGT. The CDR3 sequence is 16 residues long.

This clonotype was seen just once. V usage is TRBV27 and J usage is TRBJ2-1; 9 nucleotides match TRBD1. The CDR3 extends over 15 amino acids. Germline V lookup: CDR1 MNHEY, CDR2 SMNVEV (reference sequence). V trimming: 7 bases; J trimming: 1 base; junction bases outside the gene matches: 5. CDR3 coding DNA: TGTGCCAGCACGGACAGGGGTTTTTCCTACAATGAGCAGTTCTTC. Translating it yields CASTDRGFSYNEQFF.

The CDR3 spells CSAHDPGQGNSPLHF. The CDR3 DNA is TGCAGTGCTCATGATCCGGGACAAGGAAATTCACCCCTCCACTTT. The genes are TRBV20-1 and TRBJ1-6; D might be TRBD1 (6 bases). This CDR3 has 15 amino acids. Trimming pared 5 bases from V and 7 bases from J, leaving 18 bases between. Germline V CDR1 and CDR2: DFQATT, SNEGSKA (reference sequence).